Listed here are 27 T cell receptor beta chains from one sample, sequenced in a study of type 1 regulatory T cells. Overall study results and limits: Compared with non-Tr1 cells, Tr1 cells showed a narrower TCR repertoire.

These TCRs are of unknown antigen specificity. From the reads, TCRdb called clonotypes with MiXCR, one entry per CDR3 protein. The sample carries tens of thousands of distinct CDR3 sequences, less than 25% recorded once. The sample was cultured type 1 regulatory T (Tr1) cells, either the whole culture or a sorted fraction (not recorded which). The receptors were gathered from a human donor in good health.

This clonotype was detected only a few times. The V and J genes are TRBV27 and TRBJ2-2, with D hard to call. Germline CDR1 and CDR2: MNHEY and SMNVEV (reference sequence). The CDR3 sequence is 14 residues long. The ends were cut back, 7 bases at V and 5 bases at J, with 14 bases in the middle. DNA of the CDR3: TGTGCCAGCAAGACGACCAGACAAACCGGGGAGCTGTTTTTT. Its translation: CASKTTRQTGELFF.

This sequence joins TRBV6-2 or TRBV6-3 and TRBJ1-2; the D gene is possibly TRBD1 (5 bases). Deletions cut 6 bases from V and 8 bases from J, with 19 bases between. This CDR3 contains 14 residues. Germline CDR1 and CDR2: MNHEY and SVGEGT. The CDR3 loop is CASSETRGGGGYTF. In DNA form, the CDR3 reads TGTGCCAGCAGCGAAACAAGGGGAGGAGGAGGCTACACCTTC.

The chain has TRBV5-5 and TRBJ1-2; TRBD1 matches 10 bases. The CDR3 has 15 amino acids. CDR1 SGHKS and CDR2 YYEKEE come from the germline V gene (reference sequence). J gave up 6 bases and V 3 bases, and 8 bases lay outside the gene matches. The CDR3 loop reads CASSSTGGGSHGYTF. The CDR3 DNA follows: TGTGCCAGCAGCTCGACAGGGGGCGGATCGCATGGCTACACCTTC.

The table lists this clonotype with many counts. The V and J genes are TRBV5-4 and TRBJ2-1; D might be TRBD1 or TRBD2, each matching 5 bases. CDR3 length: 15 residues. Germline V gives CDR1 SGHNT, CDR2 YYREEE (reference sequence). V dropped 4 bases and J dropped 8 bases, with 19 bases sitting between them. CDR3 sequence (DNA): TGTGCCAGCAGCACTCCCCTTGGGGGATGGGATGAGCAGTTCTTC. Amino acids: CASSTPLGGWDEQFF.

J is TRBJ2-2 and V is TRBV2, with 13 bases fitting TRBD2. CDR3 length: 15 amino acids. With V trimmed by 10 bases and J by 4 bases, 6 bases remained unmatched. Looked up from germline, CDR1 is SNHLY and CDR2 is FYNNEI. The CDR3 bases are TGTGCCACCCTGGGACTAGCGGGAACCACCGGGGAGCTGTTTTTT. Encoded protein: CATLGLAGTTGELFF.

For this clonotype: This may be a read error: a much more frequent sequence differs by one nucleotide. V usage is TRBV18 and J usage is TRBJ2-1; D may be TRBD2 (6 bases). Looked up from germline, CDR1 is KGHSH and CDR2 is LQKENI. The CDR3 sequence is 14 residues long. V lost 4 bases and J 10 bases, leaving 17 bases between the germline ends. The CDR3 coding sequence is TGTGCCAGCTCACGGGCTAGCGACACCTACGAGCAGTTCTTC. This translates into CASSRASDTYEQFF.

The rearrangement links TRBV7-8 to TRBJ2-3; D is uncertain. Trimming left V 1 base short and J 6 bases short, with 2 bases between. Per germline, CDR1 SGHVS and CDR2 FQNEAQ. This CDR3 has 11 residues. For the CDR3, the DNA is TGTGCCAGCAGCTTAGTTGATACGCAGTATTTT. Amino acid sequence: CASSLVDTQYF.

Here the CDR3 DNA reads TGTGCCACCAGCGGATGGAGCGGGGATGAGCAGTTCTTC. As protein: CATSGWSGDEQFF. This chain uses TRBV6-1 with TRBJ2-1; 7 positions match TRBD2. The ends lost 10 bases at V and 8 bases at J; junction bases unmatched: 11. Germline CDR1 and CDR2: MNHNS and SASEGT. This CDR3 comprises 13 residues.

This clonotype has only a few counts. This sequence joins TRBV3-1 and TRBJ2-1; 10 nucleotides agree with TRBD1. With V trimmed by 8 bases and J by 8 bases, 9 bases remained unmatched. Germline V CDR1 and CDR2: LGHDT, YNNKEL (reference sequence). The CDR3 runs 14 residues. The CDR3 spells CASRRQGASDEQFF. CDR3 in DNA: TGTGCCAGCCGACGACAGGGGGCGTCTGATGAGCAGTTCTTC.

The chain recombines TRBV19 with TRBJ2-3; D is undetermined. Trimming pared 3 bases from V and 0 bases from J, leaving 19 bases between. Germline V gene lookup returns CDR1 LNHDA and CDR2 SQIVND (reference sequence). The CDR3 spans 18 residues. CDR3 DNA sequence: TGTGCCAGTAGTATGTACGCCGGGTCGGCCGCTAGCACAGATACGCAGTATTTT. Encoded protein: CASSMYAGSAASTDTQYF.

The chain is built from TRBV5-1 and TRBJ2-2; D remains unclear. This CDR3 spans 12 amino acids. V lost 7 bases, J lost 3 bases, and 7 bases lay in between. In germline, CDR1 is SGHRS, CDR2 YFSETQ. The CDR3 reads CASVRDTGELFF. As DNA, the CDR3 is TGCGCCAGCGTCCGGGACACCGGGGAGCTGTTTTTT.

The chain combines TRBV29-1 with TRBJ2-1; 9 bases align to TRBD2. CDR3 length: 14 residues. Germline CDR1 reads SQVTM; CDR2 reads ANQGSEA. V gave up 4 bases and J gave up 9 bases; unmatched junction bases: 10. This chain's CDR3 is CSVVGLREGAEQFF. The CDR3 bases are TGCAGCGTTGTAGGTCTGCGGGAGGGGGCTGAGCAGTTCTTC.

A word on this clonotype: A read error may produce the germline difference seen at one junction end. This chain connects TRBV20-1 to TRBJ2-1; perhaps TRBD2 as D (5 bases). This CDR3 contains 12 residues. CDR1 DFQATT and CDR2 SNEGSKA come from the germline V gene (reference sequence). The CDR3 DNA reads as TGCAGTGCACCGAGCGGATACAATGAGCACTTCTTC. This translates into CSAPSGYNEHFF.

The chain links TRBV27 to TRBJ1-6; TRBD1 matches at 9 bases. The CDR3 has 15 residues. Germline loops: CDR1 MNHEY, CDR2 SMNVEV (reference sequence). V gave up 6 bases and J gave up 5 bases; unmatched junction bases: 5. CDR3 loop: CASRTGDRDNSPLHF. In DNA form, the CDR3 reads TGTGCCAGCAGGACTGGGGACAGGGATAATTCACCCCTCCACTTT.

The V gene is TRBV20-1, the J gene TRBJ2-2; 11 nucleotides line up with TRBD1. Germline V CDR1 and CDR2: DFQATT, SNEGSKA (reference sequence). With V trimmed by 6 bases and J by 3 bases, 3 bases remained unmatched. The CDR3 is made up of 14 amino acids. The DNA of the CDR3 is TGCAGTGCCTGGACAGGGGGCGACACCGGGGAGCTGTTTTTT. Protein product: CSAWTGGDTGELFF.

This chain connects TRBV5-1 to TRBJ2-5; 8 bases align to TRBD1. Germline lookup yields CDR1 SGHRS and CDR2 YFSETQ. The CDR3 extends over 16 amino acids. With 4 bases clipped from V and 7 bases from J, the junction kept 15 bases outside the gene matches. The CDR3 loop reads CASSTSPGQDIGTQYF. The CDR3 nucleotides are TGCGCCAGCAGCACTTCCCCGGGACAGGATATCGGGACCCAGTACTTC.

The rearrangement joins TRBV9 to TRBJ2-7; 14 bases agree with TRBD2. The CDR3 spans 19 residues. The germline V gene has CDR1 SGDLS and CDR2 YYNGEE. J was trimmed by 2 bases and V by 4 bases; bases with no gene match: 14. CDR3: CASSPSPGTSGSLTYEQYF. The CDR3 region has the DNA TGTGCCAGCAGCCCGAGTCCCGGGACTAGCGGGAGTCTGACCTACGAGCAGTACTTC.

The chain links TRBV11-2 to TRBJ1-2; no firm D call. The CDR3 sequence is 15 residues long. CDR1 and CDR2 (germline): SGHAT, FQNNGV. Trimming left V 3 bases short and J 7 bases short, with 18 bases between. The CDR3 nucleotides are TGTGCCAGCAGCTTGCGGGGATCCCTGGAGAGTGGCTACACCTTC. This codes for CASSLRGSLESGYTF. The entire variable domain, with the rest obtained from reference TRBV11-2 and TRBJ1-2, is as follows: EAGVAQSPRYKIIEKRQSVAFWCNPISGHATLYWYQQILGQGPKLLIQFQNNGVVDDSQLPKDRFSAERLKGVDSTLKIQPAKLEDSAVYLCASSLRGSLESGYTFGSGTRLTVV.

This clonotype was counted a few times. Lacking the conserved final phenylalanine or tryptophan, this CDR3 likely reflects a read error. In DNA form, the CDR3 reads TGTGCCAGCAGTTTTGGGAAGGGGGGGGCGGACGAGCAGTACTCC. This translates into CASSFGKGGADEQYS. The V gene is TRBV6-5, the J gene TRBJ2-7; D possibly corresponds to TRBD2 (7 bases). The germline CDR1 and CDR2 sequences are MNHEY and SVGAGI. The CDR3 consists of 15 residues. Trimming pared 4 bases from V and 5 bases from J, leaving 18 bases between.

This chain joins TRBV6-5 and TRBJ1-6, with D unclear. The CDR3 is 15 amino acids. Germline CDR1 MNHEY, CDR2 SVGAGI. V was pared by 10 bases and J by 0 bases, with 13 bases between. The CDR3 DNA reads as TGTGCCACCCGGGAGTCTAGCTCCTATAATTCACCCCTCCACTTT. It encodes CATRESSSYNSPLHF.

The J gene is TRBJ2-5, the V gene TRBV5-1, with D unresolved. Germline V gene lookup returns CDR1 SGHRS and CDR2 YFSETQ. The CDR3 spans 15 residues. With 0 bases removed from V and 2 bases from J, the gap between germline ends came to 11 bases. The CDR3 is CASSLDSTRQETQYF. CDR3 coding DNA: TGCGCCAGCAGCTTGGACAGCACAAGACAAGAGACCCAGTACTTC.

This clonotype has only a few counts. The chain joins TRBV12-3 or TRBV12-4 to TRBJ1-5, with 9 bases lining up with TRBD1. CDR3 size: 16 residues. The V segment lost 7 bases and the J segment 1 base; nucleotides outside the gene matches: 8. The CDR3 loop reads CASTKGTGRSNQPQHF. The CDR3 DNA is TGTGCCAGCACCAAAGGGACAGGGAGAAGCAATCAGCCCCAGCATTTT.

Note on this clonotype: One junction end disagrees with the germline gene, perhaps due to a read error. V and J are TRBV9 and TRBJ1-2, with 12 nucleotides matching TRBD1. The CDR3 has 15 amino acids. Germline V gene data show CDR1 as SGDLS and CDR2 as YYNGEE. The CDR3 reads CASSQGQGAHHGHTF. The CDR3 DNA is TGTGCCAGCAGCCAGGGACAGGGGGCCCACCATGGCCACACCTTC.

The table lists this clonotype with many counts. The V and J genes are TRBV6-5 and TRBJ2-7, with 14 bases matching TRBD2. CDR3 length: 16 amino acids. V was clipped by 5 bases and J by 7 bases; unmatched bases: 10. The germline V gene encodes CDR1 MNHEY and CDR2 SVGAGI. The CDR3 sequence: CASSPTGTSGSREQYF. CDR3 nucleotide sequence: TGTGCCAGCAGTCCGACCGGGACTAGCGGGAGTCGAGAGCAGTACTTC.

The chain combines TRBV7-9 with TRBJ2-3, with TRBD2 matching over 9 bases. Looked up from germline, CDR1 is SEHNR and CDR2 is FQNEAQ (reference sequence). This CDR3 is built from 16 residues. V lost 3 bases to trimming and J lost 8 bases; unmatched junction nucleotides: 12. CDR3 residues: CASSLQGGRAHPTQYF. DNA of the CDR3: TGTGCCAGCAGCTTGCAGGGCGGGAGGGCCCATCCTACGCAGTATTTT.

The chain carries TRBV20-1 and TRBJ2-7; D ambiguous. Germline V gene data show CDR1 as DFQATT and CDR2 as SNEGSKA (reference sequence). This CDR3 region has 15 residues. V lost 6 bases, J lost 1 base, and 19 bases lay in between. DNA of the CDR3: TGCAGTGCCCCAACCCCCTCAAGGGTTTCCTACGAGCAGTACTTC. Its protein product is CSAPTPSRVSYEQYF.

This clonotype was recorded once. This chain joins TRBV7-3 and TRBJ2-1, with 8 bases aligning to TRBD2. The J segment lost 5 bases and the V segment lost 7 bases, leaving 13 bases of the junction unmatched. CDR1 and CDR2 from the germline V gene are SGHTA and FQGTGA. CDR3 length: 16 amino acids. The CDR3 region has the DNA TGTGCCAGCACCGCCGGAACGGGACTAGGGCACAATGAGCAGTTCTTC. Protein: CASTAGTGLGHNEQFF.